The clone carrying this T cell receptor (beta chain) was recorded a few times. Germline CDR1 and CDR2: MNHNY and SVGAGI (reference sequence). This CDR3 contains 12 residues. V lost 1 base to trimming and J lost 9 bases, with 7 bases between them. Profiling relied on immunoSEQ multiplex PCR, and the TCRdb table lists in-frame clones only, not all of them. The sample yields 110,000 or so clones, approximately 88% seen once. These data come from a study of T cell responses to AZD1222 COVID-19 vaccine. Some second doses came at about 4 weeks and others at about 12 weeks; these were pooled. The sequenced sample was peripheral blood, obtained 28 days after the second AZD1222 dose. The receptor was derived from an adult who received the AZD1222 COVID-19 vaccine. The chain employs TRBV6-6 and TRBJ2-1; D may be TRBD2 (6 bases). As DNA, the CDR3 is TGTGCCAGCAGTTACTGGGAGGCTGAGCAGTTCTTC. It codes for CASSYWEAEQFF.